The 31 T cell receptor beta chains in this list originate from one sample, sequenced in a study of blood T cells in healthy people across ages. A second PCR, run for about 6 to 12 cycles, used a sample-barcoded 5' primer plus a J-beta primer mix. One entry per CDR3 protein results from TCRdb running MiXCR on the 5' RACE reads. The table shows approximately 780,000 distinct CDR3 sequences, with more than 25% occurring only once. The same data also went into a second study, on T cells of mothers and their children.

The sample taken for sequencing was blood. The receptors come from a boy younger than 18 in good health.

This clonotype was seen a handful of times. The V and J genes are TRBV4-1 and TRBJ1-4; D gene ambiguous. The V gene's germline CDR1 is MGHRA and CDR2 YSYEKL. This CDR3 comprises 14 residues. V was pared by 1 base and J by 5 bases, with 8 bases between. The CDR3 is CASSQGVGNEKLFF. The CDR3 bases are TGCGCCAGCAGCCAAGGTGTAGGGAATGAAAAACTGTTTTTT.

The rearrangement links TRBV4-2 to TRBJ2-5; TRBD1 aligns across 7 bases. The last part of the DNA fits TRBJ2-7 better; the J call may be wrong. This CDR3 has 15 amino acids. CDR1 and CDR2 (germline): LGHNA, YNFKEQ. The CDR3 region is CASTLDRVEVYEQYF. The DNA of the CDR3 is TGTGCCAGCACCCTCGACAGGGTCGAGGTCTACGAGCAGTACTTC.

This clonotype was detected once. The rearrangement links TRBV28 to TRBJ1-1; 7 bases align to TRBD1. The CDR3 has 13 residues. Germline CDR1 is MDHEN and CDR2 is SYDVKM. J gave up 4 bases and V 6 bases, and 5 bases lay outside the gene matches. The CDR3 DNA sequence: TGTGCCAGCAGATTACAGGGGAGCACTGAAGCTTTCTTT. Translation: CASRLQGSTEAFF.

This clonotype was observed a handful of times. V and J are TRBV7-3 and TRBJ2-1; 7 bases are shared with TRBD2. From germline, CDR1 is SGHTA and CDR2 FQGTGA. The CDR3 loop spans 15 amino acids. The trim removed 2 bases at V and 4 bases at J, leaving 5 bases unmatched. The CDR3 protein is CASSLFQGGYNEQFF. The CDR3 DNA sequence: TGTGCCAGCAGCTTATTCCAGGGAGGGTACAATGAGCAGTTCTTC. The full variable domain, its missing parts supplied by reference TRBV7-3 and TRBJ2-1, is GAGVSQTPSNKVTEKGKYVELRCDPISGHTALYWYRQSLGQGPEFLIYFQGTGAADDSGLPNDRFFAVRPEGSVSTLKIQRTERGDSAVYLCASSLFQGGYNEQFFGPGTRLTVL.

This chain links TRBV4-1 with TRBJ2-7; D uncertain. With 1 base removed from V and 6 bases from J, the gap between germline ends came to 10 bases. Germline V gene data show CDR1 as MGHRA and CDR2 as YSYEKL. This CDR3 comprises 13 residues. DNA of the CDR3: TGCGCCAGCAGCCAAGGAGAACCGCTCGAGCAGTACTTC. As protein: CASSQGEPLEQYF.

The V and J genes are TRBV20-1 and TRBJ2-5; D is uncertain. The J call is in doubt because the DNA end fits TRBJ2-1 better. The germline gives CDR1 DFQATT, CDR2 SNEGSKA (reference sequence). The CDR3 has 13 amino acids. The CDR3 nucleotides are TGCAGTGCTAGGACCGCCTCCCTCGGGGAGCAGTTCTTC. This encodes CSARTASLGEQFF.

This clonotype has a handful of counts. The V and J genes are TRBV20-1 and TRBJ1-2, with 8 bases that match TRBD1. This CDR3 is 12 amino acids long. J lost 4 bases, V lost 4 bases, and 2 bases had no gene match. Germline values: CDR1 DFQATT, CDR2 SNEGSKA (reference sequence). Here the CDR3 reads CSAKDRAYGYTF. In DNA form, the CDR3 reads TGCAGTGCTAAGGACAGGGCCTATGGCTACACCTTC.

The sample holds a few counts of this clonotype. The chain is built from TRBV10-3 and TRBJ2-1; D remains unclear. Trimming took off 1 base at V and 3 bases at J, with 10 bases between the two ends. CDR1 and CDR2 from the germline V gene are ENHRY and SYGVKD. The CDR3 has 15 residues. The CDR3, as DNA: TGTGCCATCAGTGAGTTGGCTGAAGGCTACAATGAGCAGTTCTTC. Translation gives CAISELAEGYNEQFF.

This clonotype has just a few counts. The genes are TRBV10-3 and TRBJ1-1; D not resolved. From germline, CDR1 is ENHRY and CDR2 SYGVKD. The CDR3 consists of 17 residues. The germline V and J ends were trimmed by 0 bases and 0 bases, with 14 bases remaining between them. The CDR3 nucleotides read TGTGCCATCAGTGAGTCGTCCCGGGTACAGATGAACACTGAAGCTTTCTTT. Residues: CAISESSRVQMNTEAFF.

This clonotype was recorded a few times. Germline and junction disagree at one end, which may indicate a read error. The rearrangement links TRBV4-2 to TRBJ1-1; D is possibly TRBD1 (6 bases). The germline V gene encodes CDR1 LGHNA and CDR2 YNFKEQ. The CDR3 is 14 residues long. CDR3 protein: CASSQPGARTGAFF. The CDR3 DNA is TGTGCCAGCAGCCAACCGGGGGCGCGGACTGGAGCTTTCTTT.

This clonotype was found a few times. J is TRBJ2-5 and V is TRBV2, with 10 bases identical to TRBD2. The germline CDR1 and CDR2 sequences are SNHLY and FYNNEI. This CDR3 comprises 14 residues. V lost 3 bases and J lost 5; bases outside the gene matches: 3. CDR3 sequence reads: CASSESTSGETQYF. The CDR3 nucleotides are TGTGCCAGCAGTGAGTCGACTAGCGGGGAGACCCAGTACTTC.

The chain links TRBV12-3 or TRBV12-4 to TRBJ1-2; 7 bases match TRBD1. This CDR3 is built from 13 residues. J lost 8 bases, V lost 5 bases, and 8 bases had no gene match. CDR3 coding DNA: TGTGCCAGCAGTCGTGACAGGGCTCGAGGCTACACCTTC. This codes for CASSRDRARGYTF.

This clonotype was detected only a few times. The chain joins TRBV7-9 to TRBJ2-1; the D gene is possibly TRBD2 (5 bases). Germline CDR1 SEHNR, CDR2 FQNEAQ (reference sequence). V dropped 5 bases and J dropped 4 bases, with 12 bases sitting between them. This CDR3 comprises 14 residues. CDR3 DNA: TGTGCCAGCAGCCCCAGCGGAAGGTACAATGAGCAGTTCTTC. It translates to CASSPSGRYNEQFF.

The chain carries TRBV24-1 and TRBJ2-2, with a tentative D call TRBD2 (5 bases). The V and J ends lost 3 bases and 7 bases respectively, with 14 bases between them. This CDR3 has 15 amino acids. CDR1 is KGHDR and CDR2 is SFDVKD in the germline V gene. As DNA, the CDR3 is TGTGCCACCAGTGATCTGAACCTTAGCGTCGGGGAGCTGTTTTTT. Its protein is CATSDLNLSVGELFF.

This clonotype was seen repeatedly, ten times or more. The chain carries TRBV30 and TRBJ2-1; 7 bases line up with TRBD1. The germline V gene encodes CDR1 GTSNPN and CDR2 SVGIG (reference sequence). CDR3 length: 14 amino acids. V trimming: 2 bases; J trimming: 3 bases; junction bases outside the gene matches: 4. The CDR3 sequence: CAWSFRTGYNEQFF. CDR3 in DNA: TGTGCCTGGAGTTTCCGGACAGGCTACAATGAGCAGTTCTTC.

Details on this clonotype: An end of the junction does not agree with germline; a read error may underlie this. V gene TRBV12-5 combines with J gene TRBJ2-1, with 7 bases lining up with TRBD1. This CDR3 comprises 12 residues. CDR1 is LGHNT and CDR2 is FRNRAP in the germline V gene. The CDR3 protein is CASGPFKGALLF. DNA of the CDR3: TGTGCTAGTGGTCCCTTTAAGGGGGCCCTCCTCTTC. Drawing the rest from reference TRBV12-5 and TRBJ2-1, the complete variable domain is DARVTQTPRHKVTEMGQEVTMRCQPILGHNTVFWYRQTMMQGLELLAYFRNRAPLDDSGMPKDRFSAEMPDATLATLKIQPSEPRDSAVYFCASGPFKGALLFGPGTRLTVL.

This clonotype was detected once. This chain connects TRBV24-1 to TRBJ2-4; weak D call: TRBD2 (6 bases). From germline, CDR1 is KGHDR and CDR2 SFDVKD. Trimming took 8 bases from V and 6 from J, leaving 10 bases between them. The CDR3 contains 12 residues. The CDR3 region is CATMRRGNIQYF. As DNA, the CDR3 is TGTGCCACCATGAGGAGGGGAAACATTCAGTACTTC.

This chain connects TRBV7-9 to TRBJ2-7, with no clear D. The CDR3 consists of 15 residues. Germline V gene sequence: CDR1 SEHNR, CDR2 FQNEAQ (reference sequence). With 5 bases removed from V and 3 bases from J, the gap between germline ends came to 17 bases. CDR3 nucleotide sequence: TGTGCCAGCAGCCCCGCTGGGATATACGGCTACGAGCAGTACTTC. Protein product: CASSPAGIYGYEQYF. Filled out from reference TRBV7-9 and TRBJ2-7, the complete variable domain reads DTGVSQNPRHKITKRGQNVTFRCDPISEHNRLYWYRQTLGQGPEFLTYFQNEAQLEKSRLLSDRFSAERPKGSFSTLEIQRTEQGDSAMYLCASSPAGIYGYEQYFGPGTRLTVT.

This clonotype turned up a few times. The genes are TRBV29-1 and TRBJ2-7; 12 bases line up with TRBD1. V dropped 3 bases and J dropped 7; count of bases not matched to a gene: 10. CDR1 and CDR2 (germline): SQVTM, ANQGSEA. This CDR3 is built from 15 residues. CDR3 sequence reads: CSVDPGTGGAREQYF. The CDR3 DNA reads TGCAGCGTTGATCCCGGGACAGGGGGCGCGAGGGAGCAGTACTTC.

The genes are TRBV5-1 and TRBJ2-5; 11 nucleotides match TRBD1. The CDR3 sequence is 14 residues long. V lost 4 bases and J lost 11; bases outside the gene matches: 10. Germline CDR1 and CDR2: SGHRS and YFSETQ. The CDR3 DNA sequence: TGCGCCAGCAGCCACGGACAGGGGGCGGGAGAGCAGTACTTC. Its translation is CASSHGQGAGEQYF.

A few counts support this clonotype. The chain joins TRBV29-1 to TRBJ1-2; D is uncertain. Germline-derived CDR1 and CDR2 are SQVTM and ANQGSEA. This CDR3 comprises 13 residues. V lost 7 bases and J lost 5, with 17 bases in between. The CDR3 is CSALQRPLYGYTF. The DNA for the CDR3 is TGCAGCGCCCTACAGCGTCCGCTATATGGCTACACCTTC.

This clonotype was counted between two and nine times. The chain recombines TRBV29-1 with TRBJ2-5, with 7 bases identical to TRBD1. This CDR3 is built from 13 residues. Germline V lookup: CDR1 SQVTM, CDR2 ANQGSEA. Trimming at V came to 7 bases and at J to 2 bases, leaving 7 bases not matched to a gene. The CDR3 sequence is CSGRDRIQETQYF. CDR3 in DNA: TGCAGCGGCCGGGACAGAATACAAGAGACCCAGTACTTC.

J is TRBJ2-2 and V is TRBV5-6, with 7 bases that match TRBD1. The CDR3 spans 16 residues. The V segment lost 1 base and the J segment 0 bases; nucleotides outside the gene matches: 3. Germline lookup yields CDR1 SGHDT and CDR2 YYEEEE. CDR3 bases: TGTGCCAGCAGCTTGCTTGGACAGGCGAACACCGGGGAGCTGTTTTTT. Protein sequence: CASSLLGQANTGELFF.

This clonotype is medium-sized in the sample. The genes are TRBV12-3 or TRBV12-4 and TRBJ2-5; D assignment may be TRBD1 or TRBD2 (6 bases each). The germline V and J ends were trimmed by 6 bases and 3 bases, with 17 bases remaining between them. There are 15 residues in the CDR3. The CDR3 nucleotides read TGTGCCAGCAGCGGGGGTGACAGGCGGGAAGAGACCCAGTACTTC. This codes for CASSGGDRREETQYF.

The V and J genes are TRBV20-1 and TRBJ2-5; no reliable D call. This CDR3 has 12 residues. CDR1 is DFQATT and CDR2 is SNEGSKA in the germline V gene (reference sequence). Trimming removed 2 bases from V and 9 bases from J, with 13 bases in between. CDR3 sequence (DNA): TGCAGTGCTAGATTCGACTCTATAGCCCAGTACTTC. Translating it yields CSARFDSIAQYF.

This chain joins TRBV4-1 and TRBJ1-4; no firm D call. The CDR3 loop spans 13 amino acids. Trimming removed 8 bases from V and 8 bases from J, with 15 bases in between. Germline V CDR1 and CDR2: MGHRA, YSYEKL. The CDR3 DNA is TGCGCCAGCGCAAGACTTGTACTGGAAAAACTGTTTTTT. It translates to CASARLVLEKLFF.

This clonotype was seen only once. This rearrangement joins TRBV27 to TRBJ2-1; 13 nucleotides agree with TRBD2. The CDR3 is 15 amino acids. Germline CDR1 is MNHEY and CDR2 is SMNVEV (reference sequence). Unmatched junction bases numbered 8, after V lost 8 bases and J lost 7 bases. CDR3 amino acids: CASGLGLAGVNEQFF. The CDR3 DNA is TGTGCCAGCGGCCTTGGACTAGCGGGAGTAAATGAGCAGTTCTTC.

The chain has TRBV11-2 and TRBJ2-5; TRBD1 aligns across 9 bases. Looked up from germline, CDR1 is SGHAT and CDR2 is FQNNGV. V gave up 6 bases and J gave up 4 bases; unmatched junction bases: 15. The CDR3 covers 17 residues. For the CDR3, the DNA is TGTGCCAGCAGTCACTACAGGGGGCTGTTTAAGGGAGAGACCCAGTACTTC. Protein sequence: CASSHYRGLFKGETQYF.

Only a few counts were recorded for this clonotype. V gene TRBV5-5 combines with J gene TRBJ1-2; D not certain. The germline V gene encodes CDR1 SGHKS and CDR2 YYEKEE (reference sequence). The length of the CDR3 is 12 residues. Trimming removed 0 bases at V and 8 bases at J, with 8 bases between. The CDR3 region has the DNA TGTGCCAGCAGCTTGGGGACTCGCGGCTACACCTTC. Protein product: CASSLGTRGYTF.

DNA for the CDR3: TGCGCCAGCAGCTTGGCCGAGGGCTTAGGTCCCTATGGCTACACCTTC. This translates into CASSLAEGLGPYGYTF. The chain couples TRBV5-1 to TRBJ1-2; no clear D gene. Deletions cut 0 bases from V and 4 bases from J, with 16 bases between. Germline assignment: CDR1 SGHRS and CDR2 YFSETQ. This CDR3 is built from 16 residues.

In its sample, this clonotype was seen a few times. This chain connects TRBV29-1 to TRBJ2-7; D not certain. The V end lost 0 bases, the J end lost 1 base, and 7 bases lay between the germline ends. Germline CDR1 is SQVTM and CDR2 is ANQGSEA. The CDR3 has 13 amino acids. CDR3: CSVEDGRSYEQYF. The CDR3, as DNA: TGCAGCGTTGAAGATGGCAGATCCTACGAGCAGTACTTC.